A selection of T cell receptor beta chains follows, all from one sample in a study of metastatic and nonmetastatic thyroid tumors. TCRdb re-processed the PCR reads through MiXCR. This table holds some 20,000 clones, approximately 29% found once. The sample consisted of adjacent normal tissue. These receptors all stem from a female donor with papillary thyroid cancer or a benign thyroid nodule (not recorded which). Some clones in this sample may be carry-over from other donors' samples. Both conserved end residues are part of each CDR3. Fields, in order: V gene, J gene, D gene, clone size, CDR3 DNA, CDR3 protein. A D gene is named only where the DNA matches it firmly. Some rows have no size entry. The others give once, few or many, or a class for an expanded clone.

V: TRBV6-1; J: TRBJ1-2; D: TRBD1; size: few; DNA: TGTGCCAGCAGTGGACAGGGTGGAGGGGGTGGCTACACCTTC; CDR3: CASSGQGGGGGYTF
V: TRBV6-4; J: TRBJ2-5; D: TRBD2; size: .; DNA: TGTGCCAGCAGTGTGGGTCTAGCGGGGGGCATTGGGGGGACCCTGTACTTC; CDR3: CASSVGLAGGIGGTLYF
V: TRBV6-6; J: TRBJ1-5; D: TRBD1; size: .; DNA: TGTGCCAGCAGTTACGGGCAGGGGGCTAGGGGCAATCAGCCCCAGCATTTT; CDR3: CASSYGQGARGNQPQHF
V: TRBV6-1; J: TRBJ2-2; D: .; size: .; DNA: TGTGCCAGCAGTGGTTTGCAGGGCGGCACCGGGGAGCTGTTTTTT; CDR3: CASSGLQGGTGELFF
V: TRBV4-2; J: TRBJ2-7; D: TRBD1; size: .; DNA: TGTGCCAGCAGCCAAGATCCCACCCACGACAGGGACTACGAGCAGTACTTC; CDR3: CASSQDPTHDRDYEQYF
V: TRBV6-1; J: TRBJ2-2; D: TRBD1; size: few; DNA: TGTGCCAGCACTTGGACAGGCCCGAACACCGGGGAGCTGTTTTTT; CDR3: CASTWTGPNTGELFF
V: TRBV30; J: TRBJ2-7; D: TRBD2; size: .; DNA: TGTGCCTGGAGGGGGACTAGCGGGGTACCCTACGAGCAGTACTTC; CDR3: CAWRGTSGVPYEQYF
V: TRBV6-1; J: TRBJ1-2; D: .; size: few; DNA: TGTGCCAGCAGTGCGAACCCGGGGGGGGGGACCGAACTCTATGGCTACACCTTC; CDR3: CASSANPGGGTELYGYTF
V: TRBV19; J: TRBJ2-3; D: .; size: many; DNA: TGTGCCACCAGTAGGGGGTTGGCAGATACGCAGTATTTT; CDR3: CATSRGLADTQYF
V: TRBV11-2; J: TRBJ1-2; D: .; size: .; DNA: TGTGCCAGCAGCGGGAGACAGGCTAACTATGGCTACACCTTC; CDR3: CASSGRQANYGYTF
V: TRBV11-1; J: TRBJ2-3; D: TRBD2; size: many; DNA: TGTGCCAGCAGCTTAGGTCTAGCGGGGGGACTAGATACGCAGTATTTT; CDR3: CASSLGLAGGLDTQYF
V: TRBV20-1; J: TRBJ1-6; D: .; size: .; DNA: TGCAGTGCTAGAGATGGGCAGGGGAACTCACCCCTCCACTTT; CDR3: CSARDGQGNSPLHF
V: TRBV28; J: TRBJ1-5; D: .; size: medium-sized; DNA: TGTGCCAGCAGTTTTGGAGGCTACAATCAGCCCCAGCATTTT; CDR3: CASSFGGYNQPQHF
V: TRBV6-1; J: TRBJ2-7; D: .; size: few; DNA: TGTGCCAGCCAGGGTTATCTTGGCGAGCAGTACTTC; CDR3: CASQGYLGEQYF
V: TRBV12-3/TRBV12-4; J: TRBJ2-3; D: .; size: medium-sized; DNA: TGTGCCAGCACCCCGGAGGGTGGCACAGATACGCAGTATTTT; CDR3: CASTPEGGTDTQYF
V: TRBV6-2/TRBV6-3; J: TRBJ2-7; D: TRBD1; size: .; DNA: TGTGCCAGCAGACGGGACAGCGCAACCCCAGGCGAGCAGTACTTC; CDR3: CASRRDSATPGEQYF
V: TRBV12-3/TRBV12-4; J: TRBJ1-4; D: TRBD1; size: few; DNA: TGTGCCAGCAGTACCCCGACAGGGAGCAGGGCAACTAATGAAAAACTGTTTTTT; CDR3: CASSTPTGSRATNEKLFF
V: TRBV28; J: TRBJ2-1; D: TRBD2; size: .; DNA: TGTGCCAGCAGTTTTAAGCGGGAGTCTTACAATGAGCAGTTCTTC; CDR3: CASSFKRESYNEQFF
V: TRBV6-2/TRBV6-3; J: TRBJ2-2; D: .; size: few; DNA: TGTGCCAGCAGTTTTCGGGGAGAGACCGGGGAGCTGTTTTTT; CDR3: CASSFRGETGELFF
V: TRBV6-2/TRBV6-3; J: TRBJ1-5; D: .; size: .; DNA: TGTGCCAGCAGCCCGGCCACTTTATCGGGCAATCAGCCCCAGCATTTT; CDR3: CASSPATLSGNQPQHF
V: TRBV28; J: TRBJ2-7; D: TRBD1; size: .; DNA: TGTGCCACAGACGCTCTGACAGGGACGACGTACGATCAGTACTTC; CDR3: CATDALTGTTYDQYF
V: TRBV6-5; J: TRBJ2-3; D: .; size: few; DNA: TGTGCCAGCAGTCACACAATCGACAGTTACACAGATACGCAGTATTTT; CDR3: CASSHTIDSYTDTQYF
V: TRBV6-1; J: TRBJ1-1; D: .; size: .; DNA: TGTGCCATCGGGACAGAAGCTTTCTTT; CDR3: CAIGTEAFF
V: TRBV6-1; J: TRBJ1-2; D: .; size: .; DNA: TGTGCCAGCAGTGCGTCATGCACGCCTAGTTATGGCTACACCTTC; CDR3: CASSASCTPSYGYTF
V: TRBV19; J: TRBJ2-7; D: .; size: few; DNA: TGTGCCAGTCAGGGGTTCTCCTACGAGCAGTACTTC; CDR3: CASQGFSYEQYF
V: TRBV5-1; J: TRBJ2-1; D: .; size: many; DNA: TGCGCCAGCAGCCGGGCGGGCTCCTACAATGAGCAGTTCTTC; CDR3: CASSRAGSYNEQFF
V: TRBV11-1; J: TRBJ2-1; D: .; size: .; DNA: TGTGCCAGCAGCTTTATCCCCGTGCCCTACAATGAGCAGCTCTTC; CDR3: CASSFIPVPYNEQLF
V: TRBV2; J: TRBJ1-1; D: .; size: few; DNA: TGTGCCAGCAGTGAGGGGAGGGAGAACACTGAAGCTTTCTTT; CDR3: CASSEGRENTEAFF
V: TRBV4-3; J: TRBJ1-5; D: .; size: once; DNA: TGCGCCAGCAGCCAAGGTCAGGAACCCTATCAGCCCCAGCATTTT; CDR3: CASSQGQEPYQPQHF
V: TRBV3-1; J: TRBJ1-6; D: .; size: .; DNA: TGTGCCAGCAGCCAAGGAGGGCGAGGCTCACCCCTCCACTTT; CDR3: CASSQGGRGSPLHF
V: TRBV5-1; J: TRBJ2-1; D: .; size: many; DNA: TGCGCCAGCAGCTTGACCAGAAACAATGAGCAGTTCTTC; CDR3: CASSLTRNNEQFF
V: TRBV12-3/TRBV12-4; J: TRBJ2-7; D: TRBD1; size: medium-sized; DNA: TGTGCCAGCAGTTTAGGGACAGGCACAGGTGTGGGGTACTTC; CDR3: CASSLGTGTGVGYF
V: TRBV11-3; J: TRBJ2-2; D: .; size: few; DNA: TGTGCCAGCAGCCCGGACAGACTAAACACCGGGGAGCTGTTTTTT; CDR3: CASSPDRLNTGELFF
V: TRBV6-1; J: TRBJ1-5; D: .; size: few; DNA: TGTGCCAGCAGTCGAACAGGGTCGGGGTTTAATCAGCCCCAGCATTTT; CDR3: CASSRTGSGFNQPQHF
V: TRBV7-9; J: TRBJ1-6; D: .; size: .; DNA: TGTGCCAGCAGCTTTCTTGGTCTCGGTTCACCCCTCCACTTT; CDR3: CASSFLGLGSPLHF
V: TRBV6-1; J: TRBJ2-7; D: TRBD1; size: .; DNA: TGTGCCAGCAGTACCGACAGGGGGCGCGAGCAGTACTTC; CDR3: CASSTDRGREQYF
V: TRBV28; J: TRBJ1-2; D: .; size: .; DNA: TGTGCCAGCAGTTTAGCAGGGTCTAACTATGGCTACACCTTC; CDR3: CASSLAGSNYGYTF
V: TRBV6-1; J: TRBJ2-5; D: TRBD2; size: .; DNA: TGTGCCAGCAGCTCGAAGACTAGCGCCCAAGAGATCCAGTACTTC; CDR3: CASSSKTSAQEIQYF
V: TRBV5-1; J: TRBJ1-3; D: .; size: few; DNA: TGCGCCAGCAGCCTATCGACAGCGAGCTCTGGAAACACCATATATTTT; CDR3: CASSLSTASSGNTIYF
V: TRBV30; J: TRBJ1-1; D: TRBD1; size: medium-sized; DNA: TGTGCCTGGATGGACTCCGGGACAGGGAACACTGAAGCTTTCTTT; CDR3: CAWMDSGTGNTEAFF
V: TRBV4-1; J: TRBJ2-1; D: TRBD2; size: medium-sized; DNA: TGCGCCAGCAGCCGGCGCCGGGCGGGGGATAGGAATGAGCAGTTCTTC; CDR3: CASSRRRAGDRNEQFF
V: TRBV18; J: TRBJ2-2; D: TRBD2; size: many; DNA: TGTGCCAGCTCACCTCGACTAGCGGGGGGGCGTACCGGGGAGCTGTTTTTT; CDR3: CASSPRLAGGRTGELFF
V: TRBV10-2; J: TRBJ1-2; D: .; size: many; DNA: TGCGCCAGCAGTGGTGGGGTACAGTATGGCTACACCTTC; CDR3: CASSGGVQYGYTF
V: TRBV6-1; J: TRBJ1-6; D: .; size: .; DNA: TGTGCCAGCAGTGAATGGCAGGTGATAAATTCACCCCTCCACTTT; CDR3: CASSEWQVINSPLHF
V: TRBV12-3/TRBV12-4; J: TRBJ2-1; D: TRBD2; size: .; DNA: TGTGCCAGCAGGCTCCGACTAGCGGGAGGATTGGGTGAGCAGTTCTTC; CDR3: CASRLRLAGGLGEQFF
V: TRBV7-2; J: TRBJ2-5; D: TRBD2; size: many; DNA: TGTGCCAGCAGCTTCCGACTAGCGGGGGGGGCGACTCCAGCGGAGACCCAGTACTTC; CDR3: CASSFRLAGGATPAETQYF
V: TRBV6-2/TRBV6-3; J: TRBJ1-2; D: .; size: few; DNA: TGTGCCAGCAGCCTGGGGGACTATGGCTACACCTTC; CDR3: CASSLGDYGYTF
V: TRBV11-2; J: TRBJ2-5; D: TRBD2; size: .; DNA: TGTGCCAGCAGCGGGACTAGCGGCAGAGAGACCCAGTACTTC; CDR3: CASSGTSGRETQYF
V: TRBV2; J: TRBJ1-2; D: .; size: .; DNA: TGTGCCAGCAGTGAGATGGGCTACACCTTC; CDR3: CASSEMGYTF
V: TRBV5-1; J: TRBJ2-7; D: TRBD1; size: .; DNA: TGCGCCAGCAGGCCTCGACAGGGGCCTTCCTACGAGCAGTACTTC; CDR3: CASRPRQGPSYEQYF
V: TRBV30; J: TRBJ2-6; D: TRBD2; size: .; DNA: TGTGCCTGTGGGACTAGCGGAATCTCTGGGGCCAACGTCCTGACTTTC; CDR3: CACGTSGISGANVLTF
V: TRBV5-1; J: TRBJ2-2; D: .; size: medium-sized; DNA: TGCGCCAGCAGCTTGGTGGGGGGTGTGAGCACCGGGGAGCTGTTTTTT; CDR3: CASSLVGGVSTGELFF
V: TRBV10-3; J: TRBJ2-7; D: TRBD2; size: many; DNA: TGTGCCATCAGTGAGAAACCGCGGGAGAGCTCCTACGAGCAGTACTTC; CDR3: CAISEKPRESSYEQYF
V: TRBV6-2/TRBV6-3; J: TRBJ2-7; D: .; size: .; DNA: TGTGCCAGCAGTTACAGTGCCAGTGGCACCTACGAGCAGTACTTC; CDR3: CASSYSASGTYEQYF
V: TRBV5-1; J: TRBJ2-6; D: .; size: .; DNA: TGCGCCAGCAGCTTGTCGGTCTCAGGGGCCAACGTACTGACTTTC; CDR3: CASSLSVSGANVLTF
V: TRBV20-1; J: TRBJ2-5; D: .; size: many; DNA: TGCAGTGCTTCCTCCGGGGCAGCCCCACAAGAGACCCAGTACTTC; CDR3: CSASSGAAPQETQYF
V: TRBV11-3; J: TRBJ1-5; D: .; size: .; DNA: TGTGCCAGCAGTTTTCAGGCGCAGCCCCAGCATTTT; CDR3: CASSFQAQPQHF
V: TRBV11-2; J: TRBJ2-1; D: .; size: medium-sized; DNA: TGTGCCAGCAGCTTAGATCAGCGGTGGGGCGGGCAGTTCTTC; CDR3: CASSLDQRWGGQFF
V: TRBV2; J: TRBJ2-1; D: TRBD2; size: many; DNA: TGTGCCAGCAGTTCGACTAGCGGGTCCCCCTACAATGAGCAGTTCTTC; CDR3: CASSSTSGSPYNEQFF
V: TRBV11-2; J: TRBJ2-7; D: .; size: .; DNA: TGTGCCAGCAGCCGGGTCGGCGGTACCTACGAGCAGTACTTC; CDR3: CASSRVGGTYEQYF